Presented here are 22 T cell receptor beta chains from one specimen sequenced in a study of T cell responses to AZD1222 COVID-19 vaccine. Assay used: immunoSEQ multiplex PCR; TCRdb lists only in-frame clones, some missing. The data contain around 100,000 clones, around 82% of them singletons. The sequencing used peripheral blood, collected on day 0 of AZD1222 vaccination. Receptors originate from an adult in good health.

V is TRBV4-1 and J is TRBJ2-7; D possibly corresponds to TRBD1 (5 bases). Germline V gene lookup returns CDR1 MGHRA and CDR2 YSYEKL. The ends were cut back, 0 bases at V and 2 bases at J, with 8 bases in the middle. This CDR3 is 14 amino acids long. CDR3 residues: CASSQEQAPYEQYF. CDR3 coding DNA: TGCGCCAGCAGCCAAGAACAGGCCCCCTACGAGCAGTACTTC.

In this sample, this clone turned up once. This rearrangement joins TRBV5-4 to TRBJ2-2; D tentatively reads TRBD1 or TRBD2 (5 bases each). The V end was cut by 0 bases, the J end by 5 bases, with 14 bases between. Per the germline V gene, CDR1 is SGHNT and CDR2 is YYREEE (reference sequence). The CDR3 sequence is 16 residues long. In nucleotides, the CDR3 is TGTGCCAGCAGCTTGGAGCTGGGGGTGAATACCGGGGAGCTGTTTTTT. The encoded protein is CASSLELGVNTGELFF.

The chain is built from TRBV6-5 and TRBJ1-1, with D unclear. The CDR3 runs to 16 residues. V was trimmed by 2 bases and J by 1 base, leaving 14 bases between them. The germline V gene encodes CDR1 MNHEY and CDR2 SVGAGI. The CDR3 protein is CASSYLSSSENTEAFF. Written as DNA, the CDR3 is TGTGCCAGCAGTTACCTATCGTCGTCAGAGAACACTGAAGCTTTCTTT.

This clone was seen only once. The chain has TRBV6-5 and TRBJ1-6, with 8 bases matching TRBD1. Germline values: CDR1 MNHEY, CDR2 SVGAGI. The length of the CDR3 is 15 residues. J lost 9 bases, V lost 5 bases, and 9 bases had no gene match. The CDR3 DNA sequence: TGTGCCAGCAGTACAAGACAGGGGATCGCTTCACCCCTCCACTTT. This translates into CASSTRQGIASPLHF.

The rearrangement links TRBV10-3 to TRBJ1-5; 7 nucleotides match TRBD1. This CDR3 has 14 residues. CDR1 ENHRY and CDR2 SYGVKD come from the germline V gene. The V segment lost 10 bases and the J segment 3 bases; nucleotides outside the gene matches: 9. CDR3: CANGRGGPNQPQHF. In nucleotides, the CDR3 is TGTGCCAACGGGAGAGGGGGCCCCAATCAGCCCCAGCATTTT.

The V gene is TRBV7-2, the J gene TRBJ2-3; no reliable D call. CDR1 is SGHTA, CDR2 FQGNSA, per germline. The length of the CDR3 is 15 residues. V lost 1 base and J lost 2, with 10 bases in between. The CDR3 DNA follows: TGTGCCAGCAGCTTAGATAGGCAGTCCACAGATACGCAGTATTTT. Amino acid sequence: CASSLDRQSTDTQYF.

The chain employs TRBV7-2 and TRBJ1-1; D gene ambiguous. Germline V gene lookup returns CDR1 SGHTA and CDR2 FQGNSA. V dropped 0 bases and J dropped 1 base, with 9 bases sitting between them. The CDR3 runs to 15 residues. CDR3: CASSLAYGRNTEAFF. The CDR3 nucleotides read TGTGCCAGCAGCTTAGCCTACGGCAGGAACACTGAAGCTTTCTTT.

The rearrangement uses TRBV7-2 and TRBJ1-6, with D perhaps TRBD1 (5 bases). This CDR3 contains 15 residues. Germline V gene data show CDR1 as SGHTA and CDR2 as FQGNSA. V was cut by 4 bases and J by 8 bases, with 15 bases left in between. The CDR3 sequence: CASSSQGRGDSPLHF. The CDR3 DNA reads TGTGCCAGCAGCTCTCAGGGCCGAGGGGATTCACCCCTCCACTTT.

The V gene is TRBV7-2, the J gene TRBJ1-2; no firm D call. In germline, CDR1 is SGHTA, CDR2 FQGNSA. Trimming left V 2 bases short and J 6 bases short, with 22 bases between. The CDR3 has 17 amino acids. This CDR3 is CASSLFAVLTGGNGYTF. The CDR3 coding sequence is TGTGCCAGCAGCTTATTTGCGGTTTTGACCGGTGGAAATGGCTACACCTTC. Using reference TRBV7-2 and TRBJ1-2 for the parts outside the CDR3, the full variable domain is GAGVSQSPSNKVTEKGKDVELRCDPISGHTALYWYRQSLGQGLEFLIYFQGNSAPDKSGLPSDRFSAERTGGSVSTLTIQRTQQEDSAVYLCASSLFAVLTGGNGYTFGSGTRLTVV.

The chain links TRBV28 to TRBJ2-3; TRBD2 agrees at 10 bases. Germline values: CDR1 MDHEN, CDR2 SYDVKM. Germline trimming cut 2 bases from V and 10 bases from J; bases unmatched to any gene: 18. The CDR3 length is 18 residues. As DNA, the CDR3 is TGTGCCAGCAGTTTAGGGTCCGGGACTAGCGCCAGGGAGAGCGCGCAGTATTTT. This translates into CASSLGSGTSARESAQYF.

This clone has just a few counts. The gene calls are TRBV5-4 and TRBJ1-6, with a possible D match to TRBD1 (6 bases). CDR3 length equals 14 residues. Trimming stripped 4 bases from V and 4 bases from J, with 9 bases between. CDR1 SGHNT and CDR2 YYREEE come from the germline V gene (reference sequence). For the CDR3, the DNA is TGTGCCAGCAGCGGACAGCCTTATAATTCACCCCTCCACTTT. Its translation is CASSGQPYNSPLHF.

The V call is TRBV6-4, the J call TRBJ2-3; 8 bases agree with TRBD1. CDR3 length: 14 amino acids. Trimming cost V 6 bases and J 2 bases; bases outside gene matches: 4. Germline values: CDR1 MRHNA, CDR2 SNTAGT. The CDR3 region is CASRSTGATDTQYF. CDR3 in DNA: TGTGCCAGCAGATCGACAGGGGCCACAGATACGCAGTATTTT.

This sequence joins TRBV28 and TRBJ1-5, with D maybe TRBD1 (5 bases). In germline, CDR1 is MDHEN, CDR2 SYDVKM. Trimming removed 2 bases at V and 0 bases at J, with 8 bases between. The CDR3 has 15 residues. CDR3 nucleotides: TGTGCCAGCAGTTTACGCAGGGTTAGCAATCAGCCCCAGCATTTT. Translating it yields CASSLRRVSNQPQHF.

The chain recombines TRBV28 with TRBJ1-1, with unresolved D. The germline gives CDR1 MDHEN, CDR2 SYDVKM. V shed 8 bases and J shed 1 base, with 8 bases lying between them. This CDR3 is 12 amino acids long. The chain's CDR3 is CASLQQNTEAFF. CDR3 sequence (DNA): TGTGCCAGCTTACAGCAGAACACTGAAGCTTTCTTT.

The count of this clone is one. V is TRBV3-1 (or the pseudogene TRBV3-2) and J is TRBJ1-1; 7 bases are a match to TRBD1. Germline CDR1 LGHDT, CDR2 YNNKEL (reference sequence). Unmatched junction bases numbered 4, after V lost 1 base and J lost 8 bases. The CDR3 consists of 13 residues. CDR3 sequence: CASSQGGGGEAFF. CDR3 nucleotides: TGTGCCAGCAGCCAAGGAGGGGGCGGCGAAGCTTTCTTT.

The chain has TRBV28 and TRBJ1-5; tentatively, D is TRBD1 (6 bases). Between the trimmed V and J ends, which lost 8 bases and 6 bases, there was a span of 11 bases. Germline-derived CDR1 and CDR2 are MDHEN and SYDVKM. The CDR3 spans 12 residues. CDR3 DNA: TGTGCCAGCTTACAACAGGGTCAGCCCCAGCATTTT. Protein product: CASLQQGQPQHF.

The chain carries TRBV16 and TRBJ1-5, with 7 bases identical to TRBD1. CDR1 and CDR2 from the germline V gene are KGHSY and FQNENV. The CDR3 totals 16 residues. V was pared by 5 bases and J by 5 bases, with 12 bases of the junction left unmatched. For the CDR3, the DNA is TGTGCCAGCAGCAGACAGGGAGGACCGACGCATCAGCCCCAGCATTTT. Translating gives CASSRQGGPTHQPQHF.

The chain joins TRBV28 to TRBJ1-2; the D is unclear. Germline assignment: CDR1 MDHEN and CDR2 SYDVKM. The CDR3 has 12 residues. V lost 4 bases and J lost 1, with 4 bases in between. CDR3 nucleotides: TGTGCCAGCAGTTATCGTAACTATGGCTACACCTTC. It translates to CASSYRNYGYTF.

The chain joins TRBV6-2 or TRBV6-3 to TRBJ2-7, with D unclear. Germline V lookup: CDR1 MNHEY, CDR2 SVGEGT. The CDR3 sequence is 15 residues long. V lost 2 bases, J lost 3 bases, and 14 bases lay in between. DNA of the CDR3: TGTGCCAGCAGTTACAAATGGGTCAGTTTCTACGAGCAGTACTTC. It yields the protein CASSYKWVSFYEQYF.

CDR3 DNA: TGTGCCACCAGTGATAACGGGGGGCGCAATGAGCAGTTCTTC. Translated, it gives CATSDNGGRNEQFF. The J gene is TRBJ2-1, the V gene TRBV24-1, with D possibly TRBD2 on 7 matching bases. V was shortened by 3 bases and J by 6 bases, with 11 bases between the two germline ends. The germline gives CDR1 KGHDR, CDR2 SFDVKD. The CDR3 is 14 residues long.

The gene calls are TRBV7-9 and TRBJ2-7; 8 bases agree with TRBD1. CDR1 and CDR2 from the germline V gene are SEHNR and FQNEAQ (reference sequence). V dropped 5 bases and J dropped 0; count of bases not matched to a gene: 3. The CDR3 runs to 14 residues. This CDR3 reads CASSVTGGSYEQYF. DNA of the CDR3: TGTGCCAGCAGCGTTACAGGGGGCTCCTACGAGCAGTACTTC.

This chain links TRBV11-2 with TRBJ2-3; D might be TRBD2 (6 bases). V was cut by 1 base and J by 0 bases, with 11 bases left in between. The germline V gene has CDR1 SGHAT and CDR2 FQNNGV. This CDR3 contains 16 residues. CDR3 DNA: TGTGCCAGCAGCTTAGGGGGGGTCGGGAGCACAGATACGCAGTATTTT. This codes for CASSLGGVGSTDTQYF.